Shown below are 19 T cell receptor beta chains from a single sample sequenced in a study of T cells in Graves' hyperthyroidism and ophthalmopathy. Template material for amplifying TCR beta CDR3 regions consisted of RNA transcripts. The HTBI primer set served for first-round RT-PCR of the TCR CDR3. TCRdb fed the multiplex PCR reads into MiXCR, producing one record per CDR3 protein. Here the sample spans a few hundred thousand distinct CDR3 sequences, more than 20% being singletons. The sequenced sample consisted of blood. The receptors originated from a man between 50 and 59 years old with Graves' hyperthyroidism.

The chain carries TRBV14 and TRBJ2-1, with D uncertain. Trimming took 1 base from V and 10 from J, leaving 8 bases between them. CDR3 length: 12 residues. Germline-derived CDR1 and CDR2 are SGHDN and FVKESK. DNA for the CDR3: TGTGCCAGCAGCCAAGTAGGCTTAGAGCAGTTCTTC. The encoded protein is CASSQVGLEQFF.

This clonotype was seen more than once but under ten times. This CDR3 is CASSLTAGANYGYTF. The CDR3, as DNA: TGCGCCAGCAGCTTGACCGCAGGGGCAAACTATGGCTACACCTTC. The chain uses TRBV5-1 and TRBJ1-2, with a weak D call TRBD1 (6 bases). This CDR3 is built from 15 residues. Trimming pared 1 base from V and 2 bases from J, leaving 12 bases between. Germline-derived CDR1 and CDR2 are SGHRS and YFSETQ. The full variable domain, completed using reference TRBV5-1 and TRBJ1-2, is KAGVTQTPRYLIKTRGQQVTLSCSPISGHRSVSWYQQTPGQGLQFLFEYFSETQRNKGNFPGRFSGRQFSNSRSEMNVSTLELGDSALYLCASSLTAGANYGYTFGSGTRLTVV.

The J gene is TRBJ2-7, the V gene TRBV20-1; D gene ambiguous. This CDR3 has 12 amino acids. V was shortened by 2 bases and J by 7 bases, with 12 bases between the two germline ends. Germline values: CDR1 DFQATT, CDR2 SNEGSKA (reference sequence). The DNA for the CDR3 is TGCAGTGCTAGATGGGTGCCGGAGGAGCAGTACTTC. Translation gives CSARWVPEEQYF.

The chain recombines TRBV6-2 or TRBV6-3 with TRBJ2-1, with 9 nucleotides matching TRBD2. Germline V lookup: CDR1 MNHEY, CDR2 SVGEGT. The length of the CDR3 is 16 residues. With V trimmed by 0 bases and J by 7 bases, 7 bases remained unmatched. The CDR3 DNA sequence: TGTGCCAGCAGTTACTCTACCAGCGGGAGGTGGAATGAGCAGTTCTTC. Its translation: CASSYSTSGRWNEQFF.

This clonotype turned up a few times. The gene calls are TRBV12-3 or TRBV12-4 and TRBJ2-1; a possible D gene is TRBD2 (6 bases). The CDR3 consists of 13 residues. V lost 3 bases and J 14 bases, leaving 17 bases between the germline ends. Here the CDR3 reads CASSLTREPPEFF. As DNA, the CDR3 is TGTGCCAGCAGTTTGACTAGAGAGCCACCAGAGTTCTTC.

The table lists this clonotype with a few counts. The chain links TRBV11-2 to TRBJ2-3; possibly TRBD1 for D (5 bases). The germline V gene encodes CDR1 SGHAT and CDR2 FQNNGV. V gave up 0 bases and J gave up 3 bases, with 10 bases separating them. The CDR3 is 15 residues long. CDR3 nucleotides: TGTGCCAGCAGCTTAGATTGGCAGGGAACAGATACGCAGTATTTT. Translated, it gives CASSLDWQGTDTQYF.

The sample holds a few counts of this clonotype. This chain joins TRBV4-1 and TRBJ2-3, with a tentative D call TRBD2 (5 bases). Germline V gene lookup returns CDR1 MGHRA and CDR2 YSYEKL. Between the trimmed V and J ends, which lost 1 base and 6 bases, there was a span of 8 bases. The CDR3 has 13 amino acids. DNA for the CDR3: TGCGCCAGCAGCCAAGGAGGGCAGGATACGCAGTATTTT. Its protein product is CASSQGGQDTQYF.

The rearrangement links TRBV20-1 to TRBJ2-3, with 10 bases that match TRBD2. V was pared by 4 bases and J by 0 bases, with 4 bases of the junction left unmatched. In germline, CDR1 is DFQATT, CDR2 SNEGSKA (reference sequence). This CDR3 has 15 amino acids. CDR3: CSATKAGGSTDTQYF. Written as DNA, the CDR3 is TGCAGTGCTACTAAAGCGGGGGGGAGCACAGATACGCAGTATTTT.

This clonotype was detected many times. The rearrangement links TRBV20-1 to TRBJ2-7; TRBD2 matches at 11 bases. Germline V gene data show CDR1 as DFQATT and CDR2 as SNEGSKA (reference sequence). Losses at the gene ends were 6 bases for V and 6 bases for J; bases not matched to a gene: 7. CDR3 length: 13 residues. CDR3 sequence: CSAELAGVTEQYF. CDR3 sequence (DNA): TGCAGTGCGGAACTAGCGGGAGTTACCGAGCAGTACTTC.

This clonotype was found many times. V is TRBV12-3 or TRBV12-4 and J is TRBJ2-1, with D tentatively TRBD1 (6 bases). V lost 2 bases and J 8 bases, leaving 10 bases between the germline ends. The CDR3 is 13 amino acids. The CDR3 sequence is CASSLRGSDEQFF. The CDR3 DNA is TGTGCCAGCAGTTTAAGGGGGAGCGATGAGCAGTTCTTC.

In its sample, this clonotype was seen once. J is TRBJ2-3 and V is TRBV27; D is undetermined. This CDR3 comprises 14 residues. With 5 bases removed from V and 5 bases from J, the gap between germline ends came to 14 bases. In germline, CDR1 is MNHEY, CDR2 SMNVEV (reference sequence). The CDR3 is CASSETSAGDTQYF. In nucleotides, the CDR3 is TGTGCCAGCAGTGAAACCTCAGCAGGAGATACGCAGTATTTT.

This clonotype occurred a few times. V and J are TRBV15 and TRBJ2-7; TRBD1 is a possible D gene (5 bases). Trimming took 0 bases from V and 2 from J, leaving 8 bases between them. Germline CDR1 LNHNV, CDR2 YYDKDF (reference sequence). The CDR3 has 14 amino acids. CDR3: CATSRDPGPYEQYF. The DNA for the CDR3 is TGTGCCACCAGCAGAGATCCAGGGCCCTACGAGCAGTACTTC. The whole variable domain, filled in from reference TRBV15 and TRBJ2-7, reads DAMVIQNPRYQVTQFGKPVTLSCSQTLNHNVMYWYQQKSSQAPKLLFHYYDKDFNNEADTPDNFQSRRPNTSFCFLDIRSPGLGDTAMYLCATSRDPGPYEQYFGPGTRLTVT.

This clonotype was counted ten times or more. V is TRBV12-3 or TRBV12-4 and J is TRBJ2-3, with D possibly called TRBD1 or TRBD2 (5 bases each). This CDR3 has 13 amino acids. V lost 2 bases and J 8 bases, leaving 11 bases between the germline ends. The CDR3 sequence: CASSLPGDGTQYF. CDR3 DNA sequence: TGTGCCAGCAGTTTACCCGGGGACGGTACGCAGTATTTT.

This clonotype was detected once. The junction and the germline gene differ at one end; a read error may be behind it. V usage is TRBV7-3 and J usage is TRBJ2-5, with D unresolved. The CDR3 has 13 amino acids. Germline assignment: CDR1 SGHTA and CDR2 FQGTGA. The CDR3 is CASRLTTQETQYF. The CDR3 bases are TGTGCCAGCAGGTTAACTACCCAAGAGACCCAGTACTTC.

The chain couples TRBV6-1 to TRBJ1-2; the match to TRBD1 covers 7 bases. The junction had 5 bases not matched to a gene; V was cut back by 2 bases and J by 8 bases. The CDR3 loop spans 13 amino acids. CDR1 MNHNS and CDR2 SASEGT come from the germline V gene. CDR3 bases: TGTGCCAGCAGTGAATCGGGCAGGGGGGGCTACACCTTC. It encodes CASSESGRGGYTF.

The rearrangement uses TRBV5-1 and TRBJ1-2; D gene ambiguous. The CDR3 is made up of 13 amino acids. The V gene's germline CDR1 is SGHRS and CDR2 YFSETQ. Trimming took 4 bases from V and 4 from J, leaving 11 bases between them. The CDR3 region is CASSANAGYGYTF. The CDR3 region has the DNA TGCGCCAGCAGCGCGAACGCCGGCTATGGCTACACCTTC.

The V gene is TRBV12-3 or TRBV12-4, the J gene TRBJ1-2; maybe TRBD1 (5 bases). The CDR3 is 14 residues long. Trimming removed 5 bases at V and 4 bases at J, with 14 bases between. The CDR3 DNA follows: TGTGCCAGCAGTGATCAGGGTCTCGTCTATGGCTACACCTTC. This sequence encodes CASSDQGLVYGYTF.

This clonotype was observed a few times. DNA for the CDR3: TGTGCCAGCAGGAACAGGGCCGTGGGAACTGAAGCTTTCTTT. It translates to CASRNRAVGTEAFF. The chain joins TRBV6-1 to TRBJ1-1, with D perhaps TRBD1 (6 bases). Germline-derived CDR1 and CDR2 are MNHNS and SASEGT. The CDR3 is 14 amino acids. Trimming left V 6 bases short and J 5 bases short, with 16 bases between.

At least ten counts were recorded for this clonotype. The chain employs TRBV18 and TRBJ2-3; no reliable D call. CDR1 and CDR2 (germline): KGHSH, LQKENI. This CDR3 spans 14 amino acids. Trimming left V 3 bases short and J 0 bases short, with 7 bases between. The CDR3 is CASSPATSTDTQYF. The CDR3 region has the DNA TGTGCCAGCTCACCGGCGACTAGCACAGATACGCAGTATTTT. Full variable domain (remainder filled in from reference TRBV18 and TRBJ2-3): NAGVMQNPRHLVRRRGQEARLRCSPMKGHSHVYWYRQLPEEGLKFMVYLQKENIIDESGMPKERFSAEFPKEGPSILRIQQVVRGDSAAYFCASSPATSTDTQYFGPGTRLTVL.